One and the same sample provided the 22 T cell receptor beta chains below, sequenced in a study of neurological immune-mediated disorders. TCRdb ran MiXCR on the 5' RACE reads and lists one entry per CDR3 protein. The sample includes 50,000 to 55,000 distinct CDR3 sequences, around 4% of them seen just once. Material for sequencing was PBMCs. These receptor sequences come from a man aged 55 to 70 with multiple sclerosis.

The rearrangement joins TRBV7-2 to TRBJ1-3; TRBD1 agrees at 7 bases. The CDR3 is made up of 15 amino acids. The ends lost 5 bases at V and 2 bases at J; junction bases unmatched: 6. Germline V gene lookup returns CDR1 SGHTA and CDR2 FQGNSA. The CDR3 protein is CASSIGTDPGNTIYF. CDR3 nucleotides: TGTGCCAGCAGCATTGGGACAGATCCTGGAAACACCATATATTTT. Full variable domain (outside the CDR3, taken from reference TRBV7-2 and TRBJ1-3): GAGVSQSPSNKVTEKGKDVELRCDPISGHTALYWYRQSLGQGLEFLIYFQGNSAPDKSGLPSDRFSAERTGGSVSTLTIQRTQQEDSAVYLCASSIGTDPGNTIYFGEGSWLTVV.

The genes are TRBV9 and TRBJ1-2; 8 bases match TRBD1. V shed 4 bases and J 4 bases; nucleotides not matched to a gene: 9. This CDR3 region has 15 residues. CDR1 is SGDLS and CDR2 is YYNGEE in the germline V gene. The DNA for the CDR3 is TGTGCCAGCAGCCCCCGGGACAGGCTCCCCTATGGCTACACCTTC. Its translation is CASSPRDRLPYGYTF. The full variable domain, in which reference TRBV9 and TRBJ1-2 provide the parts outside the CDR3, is DSGVTQTPKHLITATGQRVTLRCSPRSGDLSVYWYQQSLDQGLQFLIQYYNGEERAKGNILERFSAQQFPDLHSELNLSSLELGDSALYFCASSPRDRLPYGYTFGSGTRLTVV.

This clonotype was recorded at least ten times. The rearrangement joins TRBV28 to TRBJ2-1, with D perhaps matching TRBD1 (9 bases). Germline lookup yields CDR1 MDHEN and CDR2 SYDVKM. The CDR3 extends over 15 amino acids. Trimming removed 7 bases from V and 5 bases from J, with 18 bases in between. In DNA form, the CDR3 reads TGTGCCAGCATCCGGGGGGGGACAGGGCACAATGAGCAGTTCTTC. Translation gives CASIRGGTGHNEQFF.

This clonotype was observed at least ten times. The CDR3 coding sequence is TGTGCCAGCAGCTTAATGTTGACAGGGGCTAATGAAAAACTGTTTTTT. This encodes CASSLMLTGANEKLFF. This chain links TRBV7-9 with TRBJ1-4, with TRBD1 matching over 8 bases. V trimming: 2 bases; J trimming: 3 bases; junction bases outside the gene matches: 5. This CDR3 region has 16 residues. Germline assignment: CDR1 SEHNR and CDR2 FQNEAQ (reference sequence).

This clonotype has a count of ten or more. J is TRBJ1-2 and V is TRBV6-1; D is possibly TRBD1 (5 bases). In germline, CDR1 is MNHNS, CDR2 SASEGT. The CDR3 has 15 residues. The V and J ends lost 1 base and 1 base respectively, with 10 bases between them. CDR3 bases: TGTGCCAGCAGTGAAGAGGGAGGGGATAACTATGGCTACACCTTC. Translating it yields CASSEEGGDNYGYTF.

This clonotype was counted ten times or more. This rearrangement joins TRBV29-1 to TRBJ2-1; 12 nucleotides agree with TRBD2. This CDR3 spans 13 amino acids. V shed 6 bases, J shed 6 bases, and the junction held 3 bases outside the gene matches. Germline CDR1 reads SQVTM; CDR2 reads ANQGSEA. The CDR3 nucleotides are TGCAGCGTCGGGACTAGCGGGTTCAATGAGCAGTTCTTC. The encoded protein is CSVGTSGFNEQFF.

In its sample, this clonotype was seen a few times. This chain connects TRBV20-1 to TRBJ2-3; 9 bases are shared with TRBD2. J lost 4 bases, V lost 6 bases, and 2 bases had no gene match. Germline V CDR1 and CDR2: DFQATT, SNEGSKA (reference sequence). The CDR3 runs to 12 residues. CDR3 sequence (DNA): TGCAGTGCCGGGACTAGCCCAGATACGCAGTATTTT. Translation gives CSAGTSPDTQYF.

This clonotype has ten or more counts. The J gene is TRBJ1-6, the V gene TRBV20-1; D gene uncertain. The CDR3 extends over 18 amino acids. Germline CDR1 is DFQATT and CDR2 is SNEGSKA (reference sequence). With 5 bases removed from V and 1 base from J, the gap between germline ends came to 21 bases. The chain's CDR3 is CSAPEGIGKLSYNSPLHF. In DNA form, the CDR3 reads TGCAGTGCTCCAGAGGGTATAGGGAAGTTGTCCTATAATTCACCCCTCCACTTT.

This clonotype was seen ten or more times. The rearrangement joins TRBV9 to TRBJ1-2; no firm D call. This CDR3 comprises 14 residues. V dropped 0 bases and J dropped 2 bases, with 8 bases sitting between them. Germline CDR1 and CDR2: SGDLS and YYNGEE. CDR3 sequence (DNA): TGTGCCAGCAGCGTAGAGGCAGGAAACTATGGCTACACCTTC. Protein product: CASSVEAGNYGYTF.

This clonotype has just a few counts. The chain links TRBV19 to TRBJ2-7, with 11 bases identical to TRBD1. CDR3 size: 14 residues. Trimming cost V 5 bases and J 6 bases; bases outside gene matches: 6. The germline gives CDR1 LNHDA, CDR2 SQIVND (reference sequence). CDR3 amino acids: CASSPDRGLPEQYF. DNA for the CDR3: TGTGCCAGTAGTCCGGACAGGGGGCTACCCGAGCAGTACTTC.

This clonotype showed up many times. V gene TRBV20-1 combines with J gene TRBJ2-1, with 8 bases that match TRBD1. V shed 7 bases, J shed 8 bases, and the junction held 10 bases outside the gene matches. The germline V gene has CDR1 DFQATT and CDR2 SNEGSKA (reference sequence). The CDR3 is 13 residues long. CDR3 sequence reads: CSVLDRDSDEQFF. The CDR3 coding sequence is TGCAGTGTTCTGGACAGGGATTCGGATGAGCAGTTCTTC.

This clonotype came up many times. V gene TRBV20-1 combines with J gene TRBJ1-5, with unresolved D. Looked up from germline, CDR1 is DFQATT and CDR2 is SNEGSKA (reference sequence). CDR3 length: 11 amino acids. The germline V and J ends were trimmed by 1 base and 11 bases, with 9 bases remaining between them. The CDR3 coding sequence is TGCAGTGCTAGAGGGGCCCTGTCCCAGCATTTT. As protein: CSARGALSQHF.

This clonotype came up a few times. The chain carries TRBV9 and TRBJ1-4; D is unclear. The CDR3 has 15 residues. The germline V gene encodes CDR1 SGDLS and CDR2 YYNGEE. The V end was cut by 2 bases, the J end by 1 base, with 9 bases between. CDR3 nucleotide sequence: TGTGCCAGCAGCGTCTCCCCGCAAACTAATGAAAAACTGTTTTTT. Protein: CASSVSPQTNEKLFF. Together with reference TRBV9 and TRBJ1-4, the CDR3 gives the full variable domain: DSGVTQTPKHLITATGQRVTLRCSPRSGDLSVYWYQQSLDQGLQFLIQYYNGEERAKGNILERFSAQQFPDLHSELNLSSLELGDSALYFCASSVSPQTNEKLFFGSGTQLSVL.

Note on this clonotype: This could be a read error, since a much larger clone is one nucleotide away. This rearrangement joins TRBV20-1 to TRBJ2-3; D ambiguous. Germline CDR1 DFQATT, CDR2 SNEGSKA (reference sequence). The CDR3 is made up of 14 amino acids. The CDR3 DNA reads TGCAGTGCTAGTCGGCGATCCGGCACACATACGCAGTATTTT. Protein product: CSASRRSGTHTQYF.

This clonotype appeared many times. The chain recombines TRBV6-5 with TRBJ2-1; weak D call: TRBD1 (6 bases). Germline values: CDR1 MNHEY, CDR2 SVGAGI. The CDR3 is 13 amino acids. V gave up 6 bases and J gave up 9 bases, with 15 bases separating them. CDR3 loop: CASSSGVPGEQFF. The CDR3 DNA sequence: TGTGCCAGCAGCTCAGGGGTCCCCGGTGAGCAGTTCTTC.

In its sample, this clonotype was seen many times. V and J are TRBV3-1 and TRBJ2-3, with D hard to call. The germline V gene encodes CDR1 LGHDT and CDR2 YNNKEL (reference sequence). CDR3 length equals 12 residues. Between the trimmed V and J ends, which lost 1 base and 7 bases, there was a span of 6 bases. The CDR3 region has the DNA TGTGCCAGCAGCCAAGTGGAGAATACGCAGTATTTT. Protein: CASSQVENTQYF.

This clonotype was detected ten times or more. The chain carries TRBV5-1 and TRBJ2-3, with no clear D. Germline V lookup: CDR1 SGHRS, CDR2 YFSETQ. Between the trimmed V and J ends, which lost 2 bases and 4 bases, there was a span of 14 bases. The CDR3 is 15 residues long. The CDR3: CASSFGSRSADTQYF. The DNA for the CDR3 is TGCGCCAGCAGCTTCGGTTCTCGGTCGGCAGATACGCAGTATTTT.

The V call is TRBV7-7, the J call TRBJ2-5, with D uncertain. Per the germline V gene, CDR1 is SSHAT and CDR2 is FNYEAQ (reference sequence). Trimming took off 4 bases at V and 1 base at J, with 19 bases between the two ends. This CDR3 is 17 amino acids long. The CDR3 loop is CASSSSTSVRSQETQYF. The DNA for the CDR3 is TGTGCCAGCAGCTCCTCCACCTCCGTTCGAAGCCAAGAGACCCAGTACTTC.

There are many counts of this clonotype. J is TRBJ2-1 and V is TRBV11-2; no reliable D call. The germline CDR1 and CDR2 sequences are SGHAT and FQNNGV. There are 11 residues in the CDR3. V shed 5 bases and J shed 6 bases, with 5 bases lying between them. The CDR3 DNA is TGTGCCAGCAGCCCCCTCAATGAGCAGTTCTTC. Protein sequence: CASSPLNEQFF.

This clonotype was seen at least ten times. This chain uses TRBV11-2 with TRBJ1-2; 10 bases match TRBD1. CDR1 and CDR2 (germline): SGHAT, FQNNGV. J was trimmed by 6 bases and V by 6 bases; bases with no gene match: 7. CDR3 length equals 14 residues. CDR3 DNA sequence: TGTGCCAGCAGGCAAACCGGGACAGGGGATGGCTACACCTTC. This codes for CASRQTGTGDGYTF.

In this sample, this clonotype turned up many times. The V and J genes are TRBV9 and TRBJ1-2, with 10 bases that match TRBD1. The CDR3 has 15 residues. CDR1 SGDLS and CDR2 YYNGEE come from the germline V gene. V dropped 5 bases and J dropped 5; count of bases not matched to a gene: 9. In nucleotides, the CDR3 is TGTGCCAGCAGTCTCGGGACAGGGGAAGGGTATGGCTACACCTTC. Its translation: CASSLGTGEGYGYTF.

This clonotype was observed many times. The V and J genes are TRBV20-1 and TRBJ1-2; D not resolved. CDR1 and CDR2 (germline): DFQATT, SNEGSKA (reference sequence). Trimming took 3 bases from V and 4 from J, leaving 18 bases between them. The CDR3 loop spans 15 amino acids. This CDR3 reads CSARDRTEKTYGYTF. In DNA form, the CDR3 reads TGCAGTGCTAGGGATCGGACGGAAAAAACCTATGGCTACACCTTC.